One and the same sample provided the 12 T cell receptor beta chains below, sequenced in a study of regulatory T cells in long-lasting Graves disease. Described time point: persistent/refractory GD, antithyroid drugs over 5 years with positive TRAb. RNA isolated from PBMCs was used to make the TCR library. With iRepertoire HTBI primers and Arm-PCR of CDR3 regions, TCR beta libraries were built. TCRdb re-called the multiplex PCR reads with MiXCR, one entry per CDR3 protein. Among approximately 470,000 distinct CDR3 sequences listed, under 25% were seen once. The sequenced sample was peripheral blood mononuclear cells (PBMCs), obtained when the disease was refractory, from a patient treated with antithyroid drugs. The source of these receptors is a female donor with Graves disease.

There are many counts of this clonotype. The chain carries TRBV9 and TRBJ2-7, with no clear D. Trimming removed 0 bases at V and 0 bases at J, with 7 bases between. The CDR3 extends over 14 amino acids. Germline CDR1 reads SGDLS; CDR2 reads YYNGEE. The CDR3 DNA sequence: TGTGCCAGCAGCGTAGTGCCGAGCTCCTACGAGCAGTACTTC. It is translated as CASSVVPSSYEQYF.

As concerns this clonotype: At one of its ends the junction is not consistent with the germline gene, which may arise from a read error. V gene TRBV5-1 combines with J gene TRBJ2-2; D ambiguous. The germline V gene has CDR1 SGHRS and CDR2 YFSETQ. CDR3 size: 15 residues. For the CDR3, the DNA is TGTGCCAGCAGCCCCGACCGTACGAACACCGGGGAGCTGTTTTTT. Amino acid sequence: CASSPDRTNTGELFF.

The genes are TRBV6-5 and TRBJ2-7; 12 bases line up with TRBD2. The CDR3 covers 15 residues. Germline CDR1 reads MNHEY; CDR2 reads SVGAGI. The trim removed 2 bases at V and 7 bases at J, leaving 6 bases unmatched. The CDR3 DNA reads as TGTGCCAGCAGTTACGGGACTAGCGGGCCTGTTGAGCAGTACTTC. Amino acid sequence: CASSYGTSGPVEQYF.

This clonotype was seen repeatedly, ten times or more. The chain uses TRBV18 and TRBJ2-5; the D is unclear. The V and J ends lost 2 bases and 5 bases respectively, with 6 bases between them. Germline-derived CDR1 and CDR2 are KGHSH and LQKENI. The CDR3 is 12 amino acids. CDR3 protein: CASSPKRETQYF. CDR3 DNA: TGTGCCAGCTCACCAAAACGGGAGACCCAGTACTTC.

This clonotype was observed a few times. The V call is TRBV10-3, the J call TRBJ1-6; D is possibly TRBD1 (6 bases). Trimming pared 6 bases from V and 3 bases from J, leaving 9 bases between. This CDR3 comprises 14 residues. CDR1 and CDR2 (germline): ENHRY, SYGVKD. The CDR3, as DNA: TGTGCCATCAGCCAGGACAGCTATAATTCACCCCTCCACTTT. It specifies CAISQDSYNSPLHF.

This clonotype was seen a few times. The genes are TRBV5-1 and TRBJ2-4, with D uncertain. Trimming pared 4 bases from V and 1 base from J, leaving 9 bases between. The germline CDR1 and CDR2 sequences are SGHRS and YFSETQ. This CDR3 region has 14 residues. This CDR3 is CASSQSVAKNIQYF. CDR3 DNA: TGCGCCAGCAGCCAGTCAGTGGCCAAAAACATTCAGTACTTC.

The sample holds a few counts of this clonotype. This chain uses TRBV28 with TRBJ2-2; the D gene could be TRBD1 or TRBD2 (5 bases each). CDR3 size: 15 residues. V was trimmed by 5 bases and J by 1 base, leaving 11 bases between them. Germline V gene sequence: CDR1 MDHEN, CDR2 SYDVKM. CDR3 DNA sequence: TGTGCCAGCAGTGGGGACCAATTGAACACCGGGGAGCTGTTTTTT. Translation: CASSGDQLNTGELFF.

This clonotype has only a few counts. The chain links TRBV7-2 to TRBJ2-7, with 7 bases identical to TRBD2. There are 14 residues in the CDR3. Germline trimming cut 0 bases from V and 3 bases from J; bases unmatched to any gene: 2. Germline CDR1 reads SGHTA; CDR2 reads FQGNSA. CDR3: CASSLALADYEQYF. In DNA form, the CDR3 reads TGTGCCAGCAGCTTAGCGCTAGCGGACTACGAGCAGTACTTC.

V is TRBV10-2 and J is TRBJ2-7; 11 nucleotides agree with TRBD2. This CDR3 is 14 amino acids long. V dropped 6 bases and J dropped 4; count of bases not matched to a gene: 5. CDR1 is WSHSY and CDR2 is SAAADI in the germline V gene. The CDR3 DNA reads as TGCGCCAGCAGGTTGACTAGCGGGGATTACGAGCAGTACTTC. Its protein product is CASRLTSGDYEQYF.

The chain's CDR3 is CASSLGVRIDTQYF. The CDR3 DNA reads as TGTGCCAGCAGCTTGGGCGTTAGAATAGATACGCAGTATTTT. The chain employs TRBV5-5 and TRBJ2-3; D is ambiguous. The CDR3 extends over 14 amino acids. CDR1 is SGHKS and CDR2 is YYEKEE in the germline V gene (reference sequence). V was cut by 0 bases and J by 5 bases, with 10 bases left in between.

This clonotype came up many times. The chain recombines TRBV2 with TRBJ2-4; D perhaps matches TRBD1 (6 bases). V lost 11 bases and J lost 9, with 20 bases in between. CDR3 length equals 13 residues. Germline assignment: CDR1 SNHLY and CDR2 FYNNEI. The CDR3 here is CALRGSFSPIQYF. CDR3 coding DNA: TGTGCCTTAAGGGGGAGTTTTTCCCCCATTCAGTACTTC.

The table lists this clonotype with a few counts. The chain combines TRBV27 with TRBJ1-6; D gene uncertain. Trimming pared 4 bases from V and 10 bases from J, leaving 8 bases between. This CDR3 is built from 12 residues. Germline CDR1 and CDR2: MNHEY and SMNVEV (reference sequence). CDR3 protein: CASSSAVSPLHF. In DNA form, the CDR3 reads TGTGCCAGCAGTTCTGCCGTATCACCCCTCCACTTT.